These T cell receptor beta chains were read from a single sample in a study of Ad26.COV2.S vaccination and SARS-CoV-2 variants. Libraries were prepared by immunoSEQ multiplex PCR; TCRdb keeps only in-frame clonotypes and omits some of them. The sample comprises a few hundred thousand clones, approximately 90% of which are singletons, and about 12% rests with the top ten. The sample was peripheral blood, taken in a trial of Ad26.COV2.S vaccine versus placebo. These receptors all stem from a person between 18 and 65 years old who received the Ad26.COV2.S COVID-19 vaccine or a placebo. Both conserved end residues are part of each CDR3. Each record gives: J gene, clone size, V gene, D gene, CDR3 DNA, CDR3 protein. The D gene is left open where the match is weak. The listing skips clone size in some rows; elsewhere it reads once, few, many or a size class.

J gene: TRBJ1-5
clone size: .
V gene: TRBV6-6
D gene: .
CDR3 DNA: TGTGCCAGCAGTTACTCGAATACAGGGACGAATCAGCCCCAGCATTTT
CDR3 protein: CASSYSNTGTNQPQHF

J gene: TRBJ1-2
clone size: .
V gene: TRBV6-5
D gene: .
CDR3 DNA: TGTGCCAGCAGTTATGACGATAACTATGGCTACACCTTC
CDR3 protein: CASSYDDNYGYTF

J gene: TRBJ2-1
clone size: many
V gene: TRBV5-1
D gene: TRBD2
CDR3 DNA: TGCGCCAGCAGCCGGGGACTAGCGGGAGGATTTGAGCAGTTCTTC
CDR3 protein: CASSRGLAGGFEQFF

J gene: TRBJ2-3
clone size: .
V gene: TRBV5-8
D gene: .
CDR3 DNA: TGTGCCAGCAGCGGTGTACCGGGGACGCAGTATTTT
CDR3 protein: CASSGVPGTQYF

J gene: TRBJ2-1
clone size: .
V gene: TRBV7-9
D gene: TRBD2
CDR3 DNA: TGTGCCAGCAGCTTAGTTAGCGGGAGTGGCTATGAGCAGTTCTTC
CDR3 protein: CASSLVSGSGYEQFF

J gene: TRBJ2-2
clone size: .
V gene: TRBV9
D gene: .
CDR3 DNA: TGTGCCAGCAGCGTAGCTTGGGCAAACACCGGGGAGCTGTTTTTT
CDR3 protein: CASSVAWANTGELFF

J gene: TRBJ1-1
clone size: .
V gene: TRBV19
D gene: .
CDR3 DNA: TGTGCCAGTAGTATAGCGGCGAACACTGAAGCTTTCTTT
CDR3 protein: CASSIAANTEAFF

J gene: TRBJ2-7
clone size: .
V gene: TRBV2
D gene: TRBD1
CDR3 DNA: TGTGCCAGCAGCGCCGGGACAGGCCTGTCCTACGAGCAGTACTTC
CDR3 protein: CASSAGTGLSYEQYF

J gene: TRBJ1-3
clone size: .
V gene: TRBV19
D gene: .
CDR3 DNA: TGTGCCAGTACGGCGGGTACTGGAAACACCATATATTTT
CDR3 protein: CASTAGTGNTIYF

J gene: TRBJ1-6
clone size: .
V gene: TRBV27
D gene: TRBD1
CDR3 DNA: TGTGCCAGCAGTCCAGGGGGCGATTATTCACCCCTCCACTTT
CDR3 protein: CASSPGGDYSPLHF

J gene: TRBJ2-7
clone size: once
V gene: TRBV18
D gene: .
CDR3 DNA: TGTGCCAGCTCAGTACAAGACAGCCTCACCTACGAGCAGTACTTC
CDR3 protein: CASSVQDSLTYEQYF

J gene: TRBJ2-7
clone size: .
V gene: TRBV6-5
D gene: TRBD1
CDR3 DNA: TGTGCCAGCAGGCAACAACAGGGGTGGTACGAGCAGTACTTC
CDR3 protein: CASRQQQGWYEQYF

J gene: TRBJ2-5
clone size: .
V gene: TRBV7-3
D gene: TRBD2
CDR3 DNA: TGTGCCAGCAGCGCAGGACTAGATATAGAACAAGAGACCCAGTACTTC
CDR3 protein: CASSAGLDIEQETQYF

J gene: TRBJ1-1
clone size: .
V gene: TRBV18
D gene: .
CDR3 DNA: TGTGCCAGCTCACCTCAATTACAGGAGAACACTGAAGCTTTCTTT
CDR3 protein: CASSPQLQENTEAFF

J gene: TRBJ2-1
clone size: .
V gene: TRBV30
D gene: TRBD2
CDR3 DNA: TGTGCCTGGAGAACTAGCGGGAGGTCAGATGAGCAGTTCTTC
CDR3 protein: CAWRTSGRSDEQFF

J gene: TRBJ2-3
clone size: .
V gene: TRBV6-2/TRBV6-3
D gene: .
CDR3 DNA: TGTGCCAGCAGTTACTCTGAGGATACGCAGTATTTT
CDR3 protein: CASSYSEDTQYF

J gene: TRBJ1-4
clone size: .
V gene: TRBV6-5
D gene: .
CDR3 DNA: TGTGCCAGCAGGCCAGGGGATTGGGAAAAACTGTTTTTT
CDR3 protein: CASRPGDWEKLFF

J gene: TRBJ1-4
clone size: .
V gene: TRBV19
D gene: .
CDR3 DNA: TGTGCCAGTAGACCATTTGGGGCTAATGAAAAACTGTTTTTT
CDR3 protein: CASRPFGANEKLFF

J gene: TRBJ2-5
clone size: .
V gene: TRBV27
D gene: TRBD2
CDR3 DNA: TGTGCCAGCAGTCCATGGACTAGCCGGGAGACCCAGTACTTC
CDR3 protein: CASSPWTSRETQYF

J gene: TRBJ1-4
clone size: .
V gene: TRBV4-2
D gene: .
CDR3 DNA: TGTGCCAGCAGCCAAGATCTGGTCAGGGCTAATGAAAAACTGTTTTTT
CDR3 protein: CASSQDLVRANEKLFF

J gene: TRBJ2-1
clone size: .
V gene: TRBV24-1
D gene: TRBD2
CDR3 DNA: TGTGCCACCAGTGATCCGCGGGAGAAGTTCCACAATGAGCAGTTCTTC
CDR3 protein: CATSDPREKFHNEQFF

J gene: TRBJ1-6
clone size: .
V gene: TRBV27
D gene: .
CDR3 DNA: TGTGCCAGCAGTTTTAGGGGAGTGAGCTCACCCCTCCACTTT
CDR3 protein: CASSFRGVSSPLHF

J gene: TRBJ2-7
clone size: .
V gene: TRBV5-4
D gene: TRBD2
CDR3 DNA: TGTGCCAGCAGCCGCGACCCCACTAGCGGGTTCTACGAGCAGTACTTC
CDR3 protein: CASSRDPTSGFYEQYF

J gene: TRBJ1-2
clone size: .
V gene: TRBV5-5
D gene: .
CDR3 DNA: TGTGCCAGCAGCTGGGCGGGTAATGGCTACACCTTC
CDR3 protein: CASSWAGNGYTF

J gene: TRBJ1-1
clone size: .
V gene: TRBV6-5
D gene: .
CDR3 DNA: TGTGCCAGCAGTTACGGGGGTCGGGTCACTGAAGCTTTCTTT
CDR3 protein: CASSYGGRVTEAFF

J gene: TRBJ2-7
clone size: .
V gene: TRBV4-3
D gene: .
CDR3 DNA: TGCGCCAGCAGCCAAGATAGCGGTTACGAGCAGTACTTC
CDR3 protein: CASSQDSGYEQYF